This T cell receptor (beta chain) was captured in a study of CD8 T cells in Susac syndrome. TCR beta sequences were obtained from blood CD8+ and CD4+ T cells. Matching for age and sex applied to the controls, who were healthy donors. TEMRA cells were FACS-enriched, while CD8+ and CD4+ T cells were negatively isolated. A quantity of roughly 0.5 to 1 ug RNA underwent reverse transcription using random hexamers. The method of amplification for TCR beta CDR3 was immunoSEQ multiplex PCR, covering 54 Vbeta and 13 Jbeta. TCRdb used MiXCR to reprocess the immunoSEQ multiplex PCR reads, holding one entry per CDR3 protein. Here the sample spans more than 130,000 distinct CDR3 sequences, roughly 94% being singletons. There are 13 residues in the CDR3. From germline, CDR1 is SEHNR and CDR2 FQNEAQ (reference sequence). Trimming stripped 5 bases from V and 1 base from J, with 9 bases between.

The TCR comes from a human donor in good health. The sample taken for sequencing was CD8+ T cells from PBMCs. The gene calls are TRBV7-9 and TRBJ2-7; D call uncertain. CDR3 sequence reads: CASSPLLSYEQYF. CDR3 DNA sequence: TGTGCCAGCAGCCCCCTTTTATCCTACGAGCAGTACTTC.